The next 17 T cell receptor beta chains were all read from a single sample in a study of blood T cell repertoires in COVID-19. Repertoires were generated with immunoSEQ multiplex PCR, while TCRdb's copy carries only in-frame clones and drops some. This repertoire shows some 100,000 clones, approximately 89% found once; its top ten account for more than 9%. The specimen sequenced was peripheral blood. The receptor set was obtained from a woman aged 25 to 39 with acute or convalescent COVID-19.

This chain uses TRBV9 with TRBJ2-2; 7 bases are shared with TRBD1. Germline CDR1 and CDR2: SGDLS and YYNGEE. After removal of 4 bases from V and 1 base from J, the junction contained 4 bases not matched to a gene. This CDR3 is built from 15 residues. The CDR3, as DNA: TGTGCCAGCAGCCCTAACAGGGGGAACACCGGGGAGCTGTTTTTT. This gives the protein CASSPNRGNTGELFF.

The gene calls are TRBV30 and TRBJ1-6; D not resolved. This CDR3 contains 13 residues. Trimming left V 4 bases short and J 3 bases short, with 7 bases between. Per the germline V gene, CDR1 is GTSNPN and CDR2 is SVGIG (reference sequence). CDR3 in DNA: TGTGCCTGGAAGCAGGACTATAATTCACCCCTCCACTTT. Protein sequence: CAWKQDYNSPLHF.

This clone was counted a single time. This chain uses TRBV3-1 (or the pseudogene TRBV3-2) with TRBJ1-5, with TRBD1 as a possible D gene (6 bases). V was trimmed by 6 bases and J by 5 bases, leaving 11 bases between them. The CDR3 totals 13 residues. The germline CDR1 and CDR2 sequences are LGHDT and YNNKEL (reference sequence). The CDR3 DNA sequence: TGTGCCAGCAGTACAGGGTTAGATCAGCCCCAGCATTTT. The encoded protein is CASSTGLDQPQHF.

This chain connects TRBV12-5 to TRBJ2-1, with D perhaps matching TRBD1 (5 bases). In germline, CDR1 is LGHNT, CDR2 FRNRAP. CDR3 length: 13 amino acids. Trimming shortened V by 10 bases and J by 5 bases, and 15 bases separated the two germline ends. CDR3 coding DNA: TGTGCTACTCAAGGGGTCCCGGACAATGAGCAGTTCTTC. This sequence encodes CATQGVPDNEQFF. Full variable domain (outside the CDR3, taken from reference TRBV12-5 and TRBJ2-1): DARVTQTPRHKVTEMGQEVTMRCQPILGHNTVFWYRQTMMQGLELLAYFRNRAPLDDSGMPKDRFSAEMPDATLATLKIQPSEPRDSAVYFCATQGVPDNEQFFGPGTRLTVL.

This chain uses TRBV4-1 with TRBJ1-5, with D unresolved. V lost 5 bases and J 0 bases, leaving 11 bases between the germline ends. CDR3 size: 15 residues. Per the germline V gene, CDR1 is MGHRA and CDR2 is YSYEKL. In nucleotides, the CDR3 is TGCGCCAGCAGCAGGCAGAGGTATAGCAATCAGCCCCAGCATTTT. It is translated as CASSRQRYSNQPQHF.

The chain employs TRBV5-1 and TRBJ1-1; D call uncertain. The V and J ends lost 0 bases and 4 bases respectively, with 16 bases between them. Germline-derived CDR1 and CDR2 are SGHRS and YFSETQ. The CDR3 length is 16 residues. CDR3 DNA: TGCGCCAGCAGCTTGGCCGGTAACGGGGTCGGCACTGAAGCTTTCTTT. As protein: CASSLAGNGVGTEAFF.

The rearrangement joins TRBV5-8 to TRBJ1-5; D is possibly TRBD1 (6 bases). The CDR3 loop spans 15 amino acids. V lost 3 bases to trimming and J lost 3 bases, with 13 bases between them. Germline CDR1 SGHTS, CDR2 YDEGEE. The CDR3 loop is CASSSGEWSNQPQHF. The CDR3 nucleotides are TGTGCCAGCAGCTCAGGGGAATGGTCCAATCAGCCCCAGCATTTT.

The V and J genes are TRBV9 and TRBJ1-4; TRBD1 matches 8 bases. CDR3 length equals 16 residues. The J segment lost 4 bases and the V segment lost 8 bases, leaving 13 bases of the junction unmatched. CDR1 and CDR2 from the germline V gene are SGDLS and YYNGEE. The DNA for the CDR3 is TGTGCCAGTGCCCCGGGAGGACAGGGCTATAATGAAAAACTGTTTTTT. It yields the protein CASAPGGQGYNEKLFF.

The chain joins TRBV7-9 to TRBJ1-1, with a possible D match to TRBD1 (5 bases). This CDR3 contains 13 residues. Germline values: CDR1 SEHNR, CDR2 FQNEAQ (reference sequence). Trimming took off 2 bases at V and 5 bases at J, with 9 bases between the two ends. The CDR3 DNA is TGTGCCAGCAGCTTACAGGGAGGGACTGAAGCTTTCTTT. This translates into CASSLQGGTEAFF.

This clone was observed once. The chain couples TRBV12-3 or TRBV12-4 to TRBJ1-4; perhaps TRBD1 as D (6 bases). CDR3 length equals 13 residues. V was clipped by 1 base and J by 8 bases, with 8 bases between them. Written as DNA, the CDR3 is TGTGCCAGCAGTTTAGATGGGGGCGAAAAACTGTTTTTT. Translation gives CASSLDGGEKLFF.

The rearrangement links TRBV7-8 to TRBJ2-7, with D tentatively TRBD1 (5 bases). From germline, CDR1 is SGHVS and CDR2 FQNEAQ. This CDR3 contains 15 residues. V lost 0 bases, J lost 0 bases, and 9 bases lay in between. CDR3 amino acids: CASSLARGFSYEQYF. The CDR3 DNA sequence: TGTGCCAGCAGCTTAGCAAGGGGTTTCTCCTACGAGCAGTACTTC.

The rearrangement uses TRBV27 and TRBJ2-6; D is ambiguous. This CDR3 has 15 residues. CDR1 and CDR2 from the germline V gene are MNHEY and SMNVEV (reference sequence). Trimming removed 0 bases from V and 2 bases from J, with 5 bases in between. The CDR3 spells CASSLSWPGANVLTF. Here the CDR3 DNA reads TGTGCCAGCAGTTTATCTTGGCCTGGGGCCAACGTCCTGACTTTC.

V is TRBV28 and J is TRBJ1-3, with 8 bases aligning to TRBD1. Germline trimming cut 6 bases from V and 3 bases from J; bases unmatched to any gene: 13. Per the germline V gene, CDR1 is MDHEN and CDR2 is SYDVKM. The CDR3 totals 17 residues. This chain's CDR3 is CASRNAGGAPLGNTIYF. Here the CDR3 DNA reads TGTGCCAGCAGGAACGCAGGGGGCGCCCCGCTTGGAAACACCATATATTTT.

V and J are TRBV12-3 or TRBV12-4 and TRBJ1-6; D remains ambiguous. The CDR3 length is 13 residues. V lost 1 base to trimming and J lost 6 bases, with 4 bases between them. DNA for the CDR3: TGTGCCAGCAGTTTAGAGAGTAATTCACCCCTCCACTTT. It is translated as CASSLESNSPLHF.

The CDR3 is CASSLEGLTQYF. DNA for the CDR3: TGTGCCAGCAGCTTGGAGGGGCTTACGCAGTATTTT. V and J are TRBV5-4 and TRBJ2-3; possibly TRBD1 for D (5 bases). The V end lost 0 bases, the J end lost 8 bases, and 7 bases lay between the germline ends. Germline V gene data show CDR1 as SGHNT and CDR2 as YYREEE (reference sequence). This CDR3 region has 12 residues.

The rearrangement joins TRBV11-2 to TRBJ1-2, with a possible D match to TRBD1 (5 bases). The V end was cut by 5 bases, the J end by 2 bases, with 9 bases between. Germline CDR1 is SGHAT and CDR2 is FQNNGV. The CDR3 totals 13 residues. The CDR3 sequence: CASSHDRNYGYTF. CDR3 DNA: TGTGCCAGCAGCCACGACAGAAACTATGGCTACACCTTC.

This sequence joins TRBV4-1 and TRBJ1-6; 8 bases are shared with TRBD1. V shed 3 bases and J 5 bases; nucleotides not matched to a gene: 3. Germline loops: CDR1 MGHRA, CDR2 YSYEKL. The CDR3 totals 15 residues. The CDR3 DNA reads as TGCGCCAGCAGCCAGTGGACAGGGAATAATTCACCCCTCCACTTT. This gives the protein CASSQWTGNNSPLHF.